This record concerns one TCR beta chain sequence. This sample was taken from a study of shared clonotypes between healthy human individuals. Study in general: The people who gave samples were two women and three men aged 18 to 49.

V lost 2 bases and J 2 bases, leaving 10 bases between the germline ends. The CDR3 length is 15 residues. Looked up from germline, CDR1 is MDHEN and CDR2 is SYDVKM. Splitting the CD4+ cells yielded a CD45RA+ naive subset and a CD45RA-negative memory subset. Every immunoSEQ plate was one replicate of a subset's evenly spread DNA. The assay was immunoSEQ multiplex PCR, and TCRdb's table has in-frame clones only and misses some. The sample holds over 400,000 clones, 95% to 96% seen once. This clonotype was obtained from a woman aged 25 to 45 in good health. V is TRBV28 and J is TRBJ1-3; D gene unclear. The source material was naive CD4+ T cells sorted from blood. Subset meaning: CD45RA+ positively selected. DNA of the CDR3: TGTGCCAGCAGTTTAGTGCTGGCGCCTGGAAACACCATATATTTT. Translating gives CASSLVLAPGNTIYF.